The following is a T cell receptor beta chain sequence with its context. Generated by immunoSEQ multiplex PCR, the TCRdb table keeps only in-frame clones and is missing some. The table has approximately 76,000 clones, approximately 89% seen once. The sample originates from a study of blood T cell repertoires in COVID-19. Across the study: Spain, Italy and the United States supplied samples that represented acute and convalescent COVID-19.

The sample comprised peripheral blood. The receptor comes from a woman aged 60 to 75 with acute or convalescent COVID-19.

CDR3 in DNA: TGTGCCAGCAGTGCTACAGGGAATCAGCCCCAGCATTTT. This codes for CASSATGNQPQHF. The J gene is TRBJ1-5, the V gene TRBV9, with D possibly TRBD1 on 6 matching bases. Germline CDR1 SGDLS, CDR2 YYNGEE. The CDR3 sequence is 13 residues long. Trimming pared 5 bases from V and 4 bases from J, leaving 10 bases between. The full variable domain, completed using reference TRBV9 and TRBJ1-5, is DSGVTQTPKHLITATGQRVTLRCSPRSGDLSVYWYQQSLDQGLQFLIQYYNGEERAKGNILERFSAQQFPDLHSELNLSSLELGDSALYFCASSATGNQPQHFGDGTRLSIL.